A selection of T cell receptor beta chains follows, all from one sample in a study of OX40 agonist ivuxolimab in advanced cancers. Sequencing was performed with immunoSEQ multiplex PCR; in TCRdb, only in-frame clones are kept and a portion is missing. Counted here are tens of thousands of clones, 88% occurring once; the ten biggest clones make up around 10%. The material was CD4+ or CD8+ T cells sorted from blood, obtained in a trial of the OX40 agonist ivuxolimab. Receptors were obtained from an adult with an advanced solid tumor such as melanoma, head and neck, liver or kidney cancer. Each CDR3 is given without its conserved first and last residue. The order of the fields is V gene, J gene, CDR3 protein.

>TRBV11-2|TRBJ2-2
ASSLDLAGELF
>TRBV7-9|TRBJ1-1
ASSLWSANTEAF
>TRBV27|TRBJ1-1
ASILTGFRNTEAF
>TRBV19|TRBJ1-4
ASISGTGDEKLF
>TRBV5-3|TRBJ1-2
ARIDYGYT
>TRBV10-1|TRBJ2-3
ASSESYGATDTQY
>TRBV7-6|TRBJ1-6
ASSPTVSGSDSPLH
>TRBV4-1|TRBJ1-5
ASSQIQGGQPQH
>TRBV7-2|TRBJ2-5
ASSLAGVSLGPSEETQY
>TRBV13|TRBJ1-3
ASSQGISGNTIY
>TRBV2|TRBJ1-1
ASSEIGGGARTEAF
>TRBV7-8|TRBJ2-3
ASMQGFTDTQY
>TRBV30|TRBJ2-7
AWSTLRRAYEQY
>TRBV10-1|TRBJ1-1
ASSESETVVDTEAF
>TRBV30|TRBJ2-7
AWSPGDNLYEQY
>TRBV7-9|TRBJ2-1
ASSLAMLDEQF
>TRBV27|TRBJ2-7
ASSPTGGAYEQY
>TRBV27|TRBJ2-1
ASSPGTSGAVEQF
>TRBV7-9|TRBJ2-2
ASSQVGLDTGELF
>TRBV5-1|TRBJ1-1
ASSLDVGQLNTEAF
>TRBV9|TRBJ2-3
ASSVARDSGRTDTQY
>TRBV6-4|TRBJ2-3
ASSASGSTDTQY
>TRBV2|TRBJ2-5
ASSTIWERDQETQY
>TRBV5-1|TRBJ2-3
ASSLVPDTQY
>TRBV11-2|TRBJ2-7
ASSLSAGGSYEQY
>TRBV6-1|TRBJ1-2
ASSGTGDKNGYT
>TRBV5-1|TRBJ1-1
ASSPEEGLDTEAF
>TRBV7-3|TRBJ2-1
ASSPTSGGLYNEQF
>TRBV28|TRBJ2-7
ASSLVGSSRYEQY
>TRBV30|TRBJ1-5
AWDPGQGYQPQH
>TRBV30|TRBJ2-7
AWSVLAGAYEQY
>TRBV4-3|TRBJ2-7
ASSQDRGVFYEQY
>TRBV10-3|TRBJ2-1
AISESLRLLNNEQF
>TRBV6-6|TRBJ2-2
ASSTTRFGELF